The 26 T cell receptor delta chains listed next were all sequenced from one sample in a study of gamma-delta chains in newborns, infants, children. TCRdb processed the reads again with the CATT caller. The sample holds 9,500 to 12,000 delta-chain clones, over 8% seen once. The specimen was blood. The receptor set was obtained from a child who was a newborn, infant or young child, either healthy, febrile or measles-vaccinated (not recorded which).

The table lists this clone with a few counts. CDR3 region: CALGEFFIPTDKLIF. The CDR3, as DNA: TGTGCTCTTGGGGAATTCTTTATCCCCACCGATAAACTCATCTTT. This sequence joins TRDV1 and TRDJ1; the D is unclear. Germline CDR1 is TSWWSYY and CDR2 is QGS. V was pared by 2 bases and J by 1 base, with 11 bases between. The CDR3 is 15 amino acids.

V and J are TRDV2 and TRDJ1; D is possibly TRDD3 (5 bases). Trimming left V 1 base short and J 4 bases short, with 24 bases between. The CDR3 spans 18 residues. Germline lookup yields CDR1 GEAIGNYY and CDR2 EKD. The CDR3 reads CACDTLVVGADTHDKLIF. CDR3 DNA: TGTGCCTGTGACACTTTAGTTGTTGGGGCCGATACACACGATAAACTCATCTTT.

The V gene is TRDV2, the J gene TRDJ1; 7 bases match TRDD3. The J segment lost 1 base and the V segment lost 0 bases, leaving 4 bases of the junction unmatched. There are 15 residues in the CDR3. Per the germline V gene, CDR1 is GEAIGNYY and CDR2 is EKD. The CDR3: CACDTLGVVTDKLIF. DNA of the CDR3: TGTGCCTGTGACACCCTGGGGGTCGTCACCGATAAACTCATCTTT.

Of note for this clone: One base separates it from a far larger clone, so it is likely a read error. No V gene was called here, but the J gene is TRDJ1; the table's D call of TRDD3 was not tested on the DNA. The CDR3 is made up of 21 amino acids. The CDR3 loop is CACDTVNWGHRTHRYTDKLIF. In DNA form, the CDR3 reads TGTGCCTGTGACACGGTCAACTGGGGCCACCGGACGCACCGGTACACCGATAAACTCATCTTT.

Remarks on this clone: Sequence at one end of the junction differs from germline and may be a read error. The sample has other DNA sequences that encode this CDR3 too. This chain joins TRDV2 and TRDJ3, with 7 bases that match TRDD3. The CDR3 spans 19 residues. The germline V gene has CDR1 GEAIGNYY and CDR2 EKD. The CDR3: CACDTLTGDHSWDTRQMFF. CDR3 in DNA: TGTGCCTGTGACACCCTTACTGGGGATCACTCCTGGGACACCCGGCAGATGTTTTTC.

A note on this clone: At the DNA level, this CDR3 is encoded by other sequences in the same sample as well. The chain combines TRDV2 with TRDJ1; 7 bases fit TRDD3. Germline CDR1 reads GEAIGNYY; CDR2 reads EKD. The CDR3 is made up of 15 amino acids. Trimming took 3 bases from V and 0 from J; bases not matched to a gene: 6. Here the CDR3 reads CACDPLLGDTDKLIF. Written as DNA, the CDR3 is TGTGCCTGTGACCCCTTGCTGGGGGACACCGATAAACTCATCTTT.

Although no V gene was called, TRDJ1 is the J gene; the table names TRDD3, a call not compared with the DNA. The CDR3 has 18 amino acids. The CDR3 DNA is TGTGCCTGTGACACCGTTGGCGGGGGATACCCGTACACCGATAAACTCATCTTT. Translated: CACDTVGGGYPYTDKLIF.

This clone was detected a few times. The same CDR3 also results from other DNA sequences found in this sample. J is TRDJ3 and V is TRDV2, with 8 positions matching TRDD3. The CDR3 loop spans 17 amino acids. Germline CDR1 reads GEAIGNYY; CDR2 reads EKD. J lost 0 bases, V lost 2 bases, and 2 bases had no gene match. This chain's CDR3 is CACDNTGGSWDTRQMFF. The CDR3 region has the DNA TGTGCCTGTGACAATACTGGGGGCTCCTGGGACACCCGACAGATGTTTTTC.

This sequence joins TRDV2 and TRDJ1; 10 bases align to TRDD3. This CDR3 comprises 16 residues. V trimming: 4 bases; J trimming: 0 bases; junction bases outside the gene matches: 7. The germline V gene encodes CDR1 GEAIGNYY and CDR2 EKD. The CDR3 DNA sequence: TGTGCCTGTGATGGAATGGGGGATACAGACACCGATAAACTCATCTTT. It specifies CACDGMGDTDTDKLIF.

This clone was recorded a few times. J is TRDJ1 and V is TRDV2, with a weak D call TRDD3 (5 bases). The V gene's germline CDR1 is GEAIGNYY and CDR2 EKD. V was cut by 0 bases and J by 1 base, with 11 bases left in between. CDR3 length: 15 residues. The CDR3 nucleotides read TGTGCCTGTGACACCGTTGGGGAACTCACCGATAAACTCATCTTT. Its translation is CACDTVGELTDKLIF.

The chain has TRDV1 and TRDJ1, with D possibly being TRDD2 or TRDD3 (5 bases each). CDR1 is TSWWSYY and CDR2 is QGS in the germline V gene. V lost 2 bases, J lost 0 bases, and 16 bases lay in between. The CDR3 is made up of 17 amino acids. This CDR3 is CALGEFLGAPNTDKLIF. The CDR3 nucleotides read TGTGCTCTTGGGGAATTCCTGGGAGCCCCGAACACCGATAAACTCATCTTT.

V is TRDV2 and J is TRDJ1, with D perhaps matching TRDD3 (5 bases). CDR3 length equals 16 residues. The V gene lost 0 bases and the J gene lost 0 bases, with 13 bases spanning the gap. Germline V CDR1 and CDR2: GEAIGNYY, EKD. In DNA form, the CDR3 reads TGTGCCTGTGACACCCTGTCCGGGGGGTACACCGATAAACTCATCTTT. Translated: CACDTLSGGYTDKLIF.

This clone showed up just a few times. The chain couples TRDV2 to TRDJ1; tentatively, D is TRDD3 (5 bases). V was cut by 2 bases and J by 4 bases, with 10 bases left in between. Germline V gene lookup returns CDR1 GEAIGNYY and CDR2 EKD. The CDR3 is 13 residues long. For the CDR3, the DNA is TGTGCCTGTGACAACCTGGGAGGCGATAAACTCATCTTT. Its translation: CACDNLGGDKLIF.

By share of the sample, this clone is medium-sized. This chain uses TRDV2 with TRDJ1; TRDD3 might be the D (5 bases). Trimming removed 0 bases at V and 3 bases at J, with 13 bases between. The CDR3 runs to 15 residues. Germline CDR1 GEAIGNYY, CDR2 EKD. CDR3 residues: CACDTVNRGADKLIF. The CDR3 bases are TGTGCCTGTGACACCGTCAATCGGGGGGCCGATAAACTCATCTTT.

This chain connects TRDV2 to TRDJ1; 11 positions match TRDD3. This CDR3 region has 20 residues. Germline assignment: CDR1 GEAIGNYY and CDR2 EKD. The junction had 20 bases not matched to a gene; V was cut back by 3 bases and J by 3 bases. CDR3 DNA sequence: TGTGCCTGTGACCCCCTGAAAGTACTGGGGGATATTGGCCGTCCCGATAAACTCATCTTT. Protein product: CACDPLKVLGDIGRPDKLIF.

V usage is TRDV2 and J usage is TRDJ1; D is unresolved. The germline V and J ends were trimmed by 3 bases and 0 bases, with 13 bases remaining between them. From germline, CDR1 is GEAIGNYY and CDR2 EKD. There are 15 residues in the CDR3. The CDR3 DNA is TGTGCCTGTGACCCCCTAGTACTTGACACCGATAAACTCATCTTT. This sequence encodes CACDPLVLDTDKLIF.

The chain recombines TRDV2 with TRDJ1, with 7 bases matching TRDD3. The CDR3 totals 16 residues. Per germline, CDR1 GEAIGNYY and CDR2 EKD. J gave up 0 bases and V 3 bases, and 9 bases lay outside the gene matches. CDR3 sequence reads: CACDELGREYTDKLIF. CDR3 sequence (DNA): TGTGCCTGTGACGAACTGGGGAGGGAGTACACCGATAAACTCATCTTT.

This clone was observed a handful of times. The chain employs TRDV2 and TRDJ1, with 9 bases matching TRDD3. The CDR3 runs to 18 residues. CDR1 is GEAIGNYY and CDR2 is EKD in the germline V gene. V trimming: 1 base; J trimming: 1 base; junction bases outside the gene matches: 12. Here the CDR3 reads CACDTLEGIRGGTDKLIF. The CDR3 DNA is TGTGCCTGTGACACACTCGAGGGGATACGCGGAGGCACCGATAAACTCATCTTT.

CDR3 DNA: TGTGCCTGTGGCGTACTGGGGGCCAGCTCCTGGGACACCCGACAGATGTTTTTC. Protein product: CACGVLGASSWDTRQMFF. V is TRDV2 and J is TRDJ3; 8 bases fit TRDD3. This CDR3 is built from 18 residues. Germline CDR1 is GEAIGNYY and CDR2 is EKD. Losses at the gene ends were 5 bases for V and 0 bases for J; bases not matched to a gene: 8.

The chain links TRDV2 to TRDJ1, with 9 bases aligning to TRDD3. This CDR3 region has 17 residues. V lost 1 base and J lost 0; bases outside the gene matches: 8. Per the germline V gene, CDR1 is GEAIGNYY and CDR2 is EKD. CDR3 in DNA: TGTGCCTGTGACACTGTGCACTGGGGGAGTAACACCGATAAACTCATCTTT. Protein sequence: CACDTVHWGSNTDKLIF.

Concerning this clone itself: The sample contains more than one DNA sequence encoding this CDR3. The gene calls are TRDV2 and TRDJ2, with TRDD3 matching 7 bases. CDR3 length: 14 amino acids. Trimming removed 1 base from V and 5 bases from J; junction bases left unmatched: 3. Germline CDR1 is GEAIGNYY and CDR2 is EKD. DNA for the CDR3: TGTGCCTGTGACACGGTGGGGGACACAGCACAACTCTTCTTT. Its translation: CACDTVGDTAQLFF.

Only a few counts were recorded for this clone. The chain employs TRDV2 and TRDJ1; a possible D gene is TRDD3 (6 bases). Germline V gene sequence: CDR1 GEAIGNYY, CDR2 EKD. The germline V and J ends were trimmed by 0 bases and 2 bases, with 15 bases remaining between them. This CDR3 comprises 16 residues. The CDR3 spells CACDTLVLGITDKLIF. DNA of the CDR3: TGTGCCTGTGACACCCTCGTACTGGGAATTACCGATAAACTCATCTTT.

This clone has a handful of counts. CDR3: CACDTVAQAGGYTDKLIF. For the CDR3, the DNA is TGTGCCTGTGACACCGTAGCCCAGGCTGGGGGATACACCGATAAACTCATCTTT. The rearrangement links TRDV2 to TRDJ1; 9 bases agree with TRDD3. The V gene end was trimmed by 0 bases and the J gene end by 0 bases; junction bases not matched to a gene: 10. The CDR3 covers 18 residues. Germline CDR1 reads GEAIGNYY; CDR2 reads EKD.

This clone was detected only a few times. The rearrangement joins TRDV2 to TRDJ1; perhaps TRDD3 as D (5 bases). V lost 4 bases and J lost 7, with 21 bases in between. CDR3 length: 15 amino acids. CDR1 is GEAIGNYY and CDR2 is EKD in the germline V gene. This CDR3 is CACDGVGLSSGKLIF. The CDR3 bases are TGTGCCTGTGATGGGGTGGGCCTAAGCTCCGGTAAACTCATCTTT.

A few counts support this clone. The CDR3 reads CACDTWGPHLERGDKLIF. CDR3 DNA: TGTGCCTGTGACACTTGGGGCCCACACCTCGAAAGGGGCGATAAACTCATCTTT. The chain carries TRDV2 and TRDJ1, with D possibly being TRDD3 (5 bases). Germline V CDR1 and CDR2: GEAIGNYY, EKD. This CDR3 spans 18 amino acids. V shed 1 base and J shed 4 bases, with 24 bases lying between them.

This clone was seen a few times. J is TRDJ1 and V is TRDV2; 7 bases are a match to TRDD3. Germline trimming cut 0 bases from V and 0 bases from J; bases unmatched to any gene: 12. The CDR3 consists of 18 residues. Germline-derived CDR1 and CDR2 are GEAIGNYY and EKD. Here the CDR3 reads CACDTEPGGPEYTDKLIF. Written as DNA, the CDR3 is TGTGCCTGTGACACCGAGCCTGGGGGTCCTGAGTACACCGATAAACTCATCTTT.